The entry that follows covers one T cell receptor beta chain sequence. Antigen: not known. J was trimmed by 5 bases and V by 5 bases; bases with no gene match: 12. The CDR3 totals 16 residues. Looked up from germline, CDR1 is LNHNV and CDR2 is YYDKDF (reference sequence). Produced via immunoSEQ multiplex PCR; TCRdb's table is partial and in-frame only. The sample contains 130,000 or so clones, 80% to 90% of which appear only once. This specimen belongs to a study of cytotoxic CD8 clonotypes in ibrutinib-treated CLL. About the research overall: The patients, about a dozen relapsed/refractory and roughly 15 treatment-naive, included about 18 who were IGHV unmutated. Recorded responses included approximately 24 partial and 2 complete; following median 68 months, roughly 15 stayed remitted and roughly 12 progressed.

Overall study findings and caveats: Clonality rose at ibrutinib response, held steady in sustained remission, and fell toward baseline at progression.

With cryopreserved PBMCs as the source, approximately 2 micrograms of genomic DNA went to TCR beta libraries. The source was PBMCs, collected after 24 months of ibrutinib treatment. This receptor was taken from a human donor with chronic lymphocytic leukemia. J is TRBJ2-1 and V is TRBV15, with 7 positions matching TRBD1. This CDR3 reads CATSLPPRTGDNEQFF. CDR3 DNA sequence: TGTGCCACCAGCCTCCCCCCCAGGACAGGCGACAATGAGCAGTTCTTC.